This entry lists 8 T cell receptor beta chains sequenced from one sample in a study of cytomegalovirus exposure and HLA in healthy donors. The PCR used 60 Vbeta and 13 Jbeta primers. Assay used: immunoSEQ multiplex PCR; TCRdb lists only in-frame clones, some missing. The sample contains some 250,000 clones, 82% of which appear only once. Sequencing was performed on PBMCs. All receptors derive from a middle-aged woman in good health and CMV-seropositive.

This chain joins TRBV7-9 and TRBJ2-5; 9 bases align to TRBD2. CDR1 SEHNR and CDR2 FQNEAQ come from the germline V gene (reference sequence). The CDR3 spans 13 residues. V lost 5 bases to trimming and J lost 9 bases; unmatched junction nucleotides: 7. This CDR3 reads CASSVLERGAQYF. CDR3 nucleotide sequence: TGTGCCAGCAGCGTTTTAGAGCGGGGGGCCCAGTACTTC.

The chain joins TRBV25-1 to TRBJ2-3; 7 positions match TRBD1. CDR3 length equals 18 residues. The germline V gene has CDR1 MGHDK and CDR2 SYGVNS. After removal of 2 bases from V and 2 bases from J, the junction contained 13 bases not matched to a gene. This CDR3 is CASSEGGQRRGYTDTQYF. The CDR3 DNA follows: TGTGCCAGCAGTGAAGGGGGACAGAGAAGAGGATACACAGATACGCAGTATTTT. The full variable domain, completed using reference TRBV25-1 and TRBJ2-3, is EADIYQTPRYLVIGTGKKITLECSQTMGHDKMYWYQQDPGMELHLIHYSYGVNSTEKGDLSSESTVSRIRTEHFPLTLESARPSHTSQYLCASSEGGQRRGYTDTQYFGPGTRLTVL.

The sample holds one count of this clone. The chain combines TRBV11-2 with TRBJ1-5; perhaps TRBD1 as D (5 bases). This CDR3 contains 14 residues. V shed 5 bases and J shed 3 bases, with 11 bases lying between them. Germline CDR1 SGHAT, CDR2 FQNNGV. The CDR3 sequence: CASSPGHINQPQHF. Written as DNA, the CDR3 is TGTGCCAGCAGCCCCGGACATATCAATCAGCCCCAGCATTTT.

The rearrangement joins TRBV14 to TRBJ2-5; 9 positions match TRBD1. The J call may be in error: the DNA end matches TRBJ2-7 better. The CDR3 contains 16 residues. Germline lookup yields CDR1 SGHDN and CDR2 FVKESK. In DNA form, the CDR3 reads TGTGCCAGCAGCCAAGGGCCGGGACAGGGATTCGGCGAGCAGTACTTC. As protein: CASSQGPGQGFGEQYF.

This rearrangement joins TRBV30 to TRBJ1-1; 8 nucleotides align to TRBD1. J was trimmed by 4 bases and V by 0 bases; bases with no gene match: 4. In germline, CDR1 is GTSNPN, CDR2 SVGIG (reference sequence). This CDR3 spans 14 amino acids. The DNA for the CDR3 is TGTGCCTGGAGTGTTTCGACAGGGGCCACTGAAGCTTTCTTT. Amino acid sequence: CAWSVSTGATEAFF.

The rearrangement links TRBV7-2 to TRBJ2-3; 13 bases fit TRBD2. Losses at the gene ends were 4 bases for V and 4 bases for J; bases not matched to a gene: 8. Per germline, CDR1 SGHTA and CDR2 FQGNSA. The CDR3 consists of 17 residues. CDR3 region: CASSSGLAGVGADTQYF. The CDR3 DNA sequence: TGTGCCAGCAGCTCCGGACTAGCGGGGGTCGGTGCAGATACGCAGTATTTT.

CDR3 loop: CASSHAPEGQGATETQYF. As DNA, the CDR3 is TGCGCCAGCAGCCACGCTCCGGAAGGACAGGGGGCGACGGAGACCCAGTACTTC. The chain is built from TRBV4-3 and TRBJ2-5; 11 nucleotides line up with TRBD1. This CDR3 region has 18 residues. V gave up 3 bases and J gave up 5 bases; unmatched junction bases: 14. Germline CDR1 reads LGHNA; CDR2 reads YSLEER.

The chain is built from TRBV10-3 and TRBJ2-3, with D perhaps matching TRBD2 (6 bases). The CDR3 has 12 amino acids. The germline CDR1 and CDR2 sequences are ENHRY and SYGVKD. Deletions cut 8 bases from V and 7 bases from J, with 13 bases between. The CDR3 DNA sequence: TGTGCCATCGAGGGTCGGGGGAATACGCAGTATTTT. Translating it yields CAIEGRGNTQYF.